The entry that follows covers one T cell receptor (beta chain) sequence. The germline V gene encodes CDR1 SGHAT and CDR2 FQNNGV. The length of the CDR3 is 15 residues. Trimming shortened V by 5 bases and J by 8 bases, and 21 bases separated the two germline ends. Using a J-beta primer mix together with a sample-barcoded 5' primer, a second PCR was run for roughly 6 to 11 cycles. TCRdb passed the 5' RACE reads through MiXCR, listing each CDR3 protein once. Of about 1.7 million distinct CDR3 sequences in the sample, 28% were seen once. These data originate in a study of blood T cells in healthy people across ages.

The clonotype originates from a woman aged 30 to 39 in good health. The genes are TRBV11-2 and TRBJ1-1; a weak D match, TRBD1 (5 bases). Sequencing was performed on blood. The CDR3 DNA sequence: TGTGCCAGCAGCGTACGGGCAGGGCGGGGGGACGAAGCTTTCTTT. Translation: CASSVRAGRGDEAFF.